The 3 T cell receptor beta chains below all came from one sample that was sequenced in a study of post-analysis software for immune sequencing data (dated by TCRdb to about 2015). The method was PCR. TCRdb names Illumina HiSeq 2500 as the instrument used. To reduce PCR and sequencing biases, unique molecular identifiers were incorporated into the TCR beta cDNA libraries. The public sequencing data were trimmed at Q25 with fastp and processed into clonotypes with MiXCR by TCRdb, which kept only in-frame beta chains. Each entry merges the rows of one CDR3 protein and shows their most common DNA and genes. For this sample there are about 150,000 distinct CDR3 sequences; approximately 28% appear just once. The ten largest clones capture 1.5% of the sample. Beyond this particular receptor, the publication reports: Patients showed significantly higher frequencies than controls for five TRBV segments, among them TRBV5-6, TRBV5-1 and TRBV20-1.

Their recognized antigens are unknown. The sample taken for sequencing was blood. The receptors stem from a girl aged 10 to 17 with multiple sclerosis.

This clonotype was picked up many times. V gene TRBV10-1 combines with J gene TRBJ1-2; TRBD1 agrees at 7 bases. CDR3 length equals 13 residues. Germline V gene sequence: CDR1 WNHNN, CDR2 SYGVQD (reference sequence). V lost 3 bases, J lost 11 bases, and 9 bases stayed unmatched. CDR3 nucleotide sequence: TGCGCCAGCAGTGACGCTATGACAGGGAGTTACACCTTC. Its protein product is CASSDAMTGSYTF.

J is TRBJ2-1 and V is TRBV30, with D uncertain. Germline loops: CDR1 GTSNPN, CDR2 SVGIG (reference sequence). Between the trimmed V and J ends, which lost 1 base and 8 bases, there was a span of 6 bases. The CDR3 is 11 amino acids. The CDR3: CAWSGAHEQFF. The CDR3 DNA reads as TGTGCCTGGAGTGGAGCCCATGAGCAGTTCTTC.

This clonotype was counted between two and nine times. The V and J genes are TRBV27 and TRBJ2-1; D possibly corresponds to TRBD2 (5 bases). In germline, CDR1 is MNHEY, CDR2 SMNVEV (reference sequence). The CDR3 has 17 amino acids. The V gene lost 4 bases and the J gene lost 0 bases, with 16 bases spanning the gap. The CDR3 bases are TGTGCCAGCAGTTCCCCGACCCTAGCCGCCTCCTACAATGAGCAGTTCTTC. This gives the protein CASSSPTLAASYNEQFF.